Following are 31 T cell receptor beta chains from one sample sequenced in a study of blood T cell repertoires in COVID-19. TCRdb's copy holds only in-frame clones and misses some; the assay was immunoSEQ multiplex PCR. The table has some 140,000 clones, roughly four fifths seen once. What was sequenced was peripheral blood. The receptor set was obtained from a woman aged 55-69 years with COVID-19, enrolled during active disease.

This chain's CDR3 is CASSIGEISYNEQFF. The CDR3 bases are TGTGCCAGCAGCATCGGAGAGATCTCCTACAATGAGCAGTTCTTC. The chain recombines TRBV6-2 or TRBV6-3 with TRBJ2-1; D not certain. V shed 6 bases and J shed 0 bases, with 12 bases lying between them. In germline, CDR1 is MNHEY, CDR2 SVGEGT. This CDR3 is 15 amino acids long.

This clone was recorded a few times. The J gene is TRBJ1-5, the V gene TRBV11-2; TRBD1 agrees at 7 bases. The CDR3 covers 14 residues. In germline, CDR1 is SGHAT, CDR2 FQNNGV. The junction had 8 bases not matched to a gene; V was cut back by 5 bases and J by 7 bases. Written as DNA, the CDR3 is TGTGCCAGCAGCCGGGACAGATCATGGCAGCCCCAGCATTTT. This codes for CASSRDRSWQPQHF.

The rearrangement joins TRBV2 to TRBJ2-2; no firm D call. The germline V gene has CDR1 SNHLY and CDR2 FYNNEI. Trimming shortened V by 3 bases and J by 2 bases, and 4 bases separated the two germline ends. This CDR3 comprises 13 residues. This CDR3 is CASSDSNTGELFF. The CDR3 DNA reads TGTGCCAGCAGTGATTCAAACACCGGGGAGCTGTTTTTT.

The chain has TRBV4-1 and TRBJ1-1, with D unclear. Germline-derived CDR1 and CDR2 are MGHRA and YSYEKL. V was cut by 4 bases and J by 0 bases, with 15 bases left in between. The CDR3 contains 16 residues. The CDR3 sequence: CASSLTEGMMNTEAFF. CDR3 coding DNA: TGCGCCAGCAGCCTGACTGAGGGTATGATGAACACTGAAGCTTTCTTT.

The chain carries TRBV19 and TRBJ1-4, with D possibly matching TRBD1 (5 bases). The CDR3 extends over 15 amino acids. The germline V gene encodes CDR1 LNHDA and CDR2 SQIVND (reference sequence). The ends were cut back, 3 bases at V and 4 bases at J, with 12 bases in the middle. The CDR3 sequence: CASSMGGYFNEKLFF. The CDR3 nucleotides are TGTGCCAGTAGTATGGGGGGATATTTTAATGAAAAACTGTTTTTT.

The gene calls are TRBV6-4 and TRBJ2-2; D gene ambiguous. This CDR3 spans 13 amino acids. Germline CDR1 reads MRHNA; CDR2 reads SNTAGT. Deletions cut 2 bases from V and 6 bases from J, with 7 bases between. As DNA, the CDR3 is TGTGCCAGCAGTGACATCCCATCCGGGGAGCTGTTTTTT. Translating it yields CASSDIPSGELFF.

Only one count was recorded for this clone. This chain links TRBV2 with TRBJ1-2, with 11 nucleotides matching TRBD1. This CDR3 has 15 residues. CDR1 is SNHLY, CDR2 FYNNEI, per germline. Trimming cost V 0 bases and J 5 bases; bases outside gene matches: 2. CDR3 loop: CASSEAGTGGYGYTF. The CDR3 bases are TGTGCCAGCAGTGAAGCTGGGACAGGGGGTTATGGCTACACCTTC.

This clone has just a few counts. This rearrangement joins TRBV5-8 to TRBJ1-1, with 7 bases that match TRBD1. From germline, CDR1 is SGHTS and CDR2 YDEGEE. The V and J ends lost 2 bases and 5 bases, in that order; junction bases with no gene match: 15. This CDR3 has 17 residues. CDR3 nucleotide sequence: TGTGCCAGCAGCTTTCGTCCACCGAGGGGGCGGATGACTGAAGCTTTCTTT. Translating it yields CASSFRPPRGRMTEAFF.

The rearrangement links TRBV5-8 to TRBJ1-2, with TRBD1 as a possible D gene (5 bases). V was clipped by 4 bases and J by 8 bases, with 27 bases between them. Germline loops: CDR1 SGHTS, CDR2 YDEGEE. This CDR3 spans 17 amino acids. CDR3 nucleotides: TGTGCCAGCAGCACCCATTGGTTGGGCCAGGGTCGAAGCGGCTACACCTTC. It translates to CASSTHWLGQGRSGYTF.

The V and J genes are TRBV19 and TRBJ2-2; D is possibly TRBD1 (5 bases). The CDR3 spans 14 residues. CDR1 LNHDA and CDR2 SQIVND come from the germline V gene (reference sequence). Trimming left V 4 bases short and J 3 bases short, with 9 bases between. In DNA, the CDR3 is TGTGCCAGTAGTACCCCAGGGTACACCGGGGAGCTGTTTTTT. Protein product: CASSTPGYTGELFF.

V usage is TRBV11-3 and J usage is TRBJ1-4; no reliable D call. Trimming shortened V by 0 bases and J by 0 bases, and 11 bases separated the two germline ends. CDR3 size: 17 residues. Germline lookup yields CDR1 SGHNT and CDR2 YENEEA. CDR3 coding DNA: TGTGCCAGCAGCTTAGACAGGCCCACTGCAACTAATGAAAAACTGTTTTTT. This codes for CASSLDRPTATNEKLFF.

The chain recombines TRBV7-8 with TRBJ1-4; D gene uncertain. This CDR3 region has 15 residues. The V gene's germline CDR1 is SGHVS and CDR2 FQNEAQ. V lost 1 base to trimming and J lost 0 bases, with 6 bases between them. The CDR3: CASSLDAATNEKLFF. For the CDR3, the DNA is TGTGCCAGCAGCTTAGATGCGGCAACTAATGAAAAACTGTTTTTT.

This sequence joins TRBV29-1 and TRBJ1-5; 8 positions agree with TRBD1. There are 13 residues in the CDR3. Germline CDR1 reads SQVTM; CDR2 reads ANQGSEA. J lost 3 bases, V lost 6 bases, and 4 bases had no gene match. CDR3 loop: CSVLDRVNQPQHF. CDR3 bases: TGCAGCGTCTTGGACAGGGTCAATCAGCCCCAGCATTTT.

The rearrangement links TRBV11-3 to TRBJ2-1, with 7 bases lining up with TRBD1. V was clipped by 5 bases and J by 5 bases; unmatched bases: 9. This CDR3 region has 15 residues. Per germline, CDR1 SGHNT and CDR2 YENEEA. The CDR3 sequence: CASSRGQGENNEQFF. CDR3 nucleotides: TGTGCCAGCAGCCGAGGGCAGGGGGAGAACAATGAGCAGTTCTTC.

The chain joins TRBV6-5 to TRBJ1-5; D gene unclear. The CDR3 extends over 14 amino acids. Per the germline V gene, CDR1 is MNHEY and CDR2 is SVGAGI. V lost 10 bases to trimming and J lost 0 bases, with 13 bases between them. The CDR3 reads CAIHEGYSNQPQHF. As DNA, the CDR3 is TGTGCCATCCACGAGGGTTATAGCAATCAGCCCCAGCATTTT.

CDR3 coding DNA: TGTGCCAGCAGCCTCTTTGGTTTCGGAGCTTTCTTT. Translated: CASSLFGFGAFF. J is TRBJ1-1 and V is TRBV3-1 (or the pseudogene TRBV3-2); D gene ambiguous. CDR1 and CDR2 from the germline V gene are LGHDT and YNNKEL (reference sequence). The V end was cut by 4 bases, the J end by 10 bases, with 13 bases between. The CDR3 extends over 12 amino acids.

The rearrangement uses TRBV6-5 and TRBJ2-5, with TRBD2 matching over 10 bases. The ends lost 8 bases at V and 5 bases at J; junction bases unmatched: 5. Germline V gene lookup returns CDR1 MNHEY and CDR2 SVGAGI. The CDR3 loop spans 13 amino acids. The CDR3, as DNA: TGTGCCAGCGAGCGGGAGGGCCCCGAGACCCAGTACTTC. Protein sequence: CASEREGPETQYF.

The chain links TRBV5-1 to TRBJ2-3, with 7 positions matching TRBD1. The CDR3 is 13 residues long. V shed 7 bases, J shed 7 bases, and the junction held 9 bases outside the gene matches. Germline V gene sequence: CDR1 SGHRS, CDR2 YFSETQ. The CDR3 DNA follows: TGCGCCAGCTTGAAGACAGGGATAAATACGCAGTATTTT. Translation: CASLKTGINTQYF.

The chain carries TRBV5-1 and TRBJ2-1, with TRBD2 identical over 13 bases. CDR1 is SGHRS, CDR2 YFSETQ, per germline. The junction had 6 bases not matched to a gene; V was cut back by 4 bases and J by 5 bases. CDR3 length equals 16 residues. The CDR3 DNA sequence: TGCGCCAGCAGCGCCTCACTAGCGGGGGGGAACAATGAGCAGTTCTTC. Its translation: CASSASLAGGNNEQFF.

V is TRBV7-2 and J is TRBJ1-5; 8 bases agree with TRBD1. This CDR3 has 15 amino acids. The germline V gene encodes CDR1 SGHTA and CDR2 FQGNSA. V shed 4 bases, J shed 4 bases, and the junction held 6 bases outside the gene matches. The CDR3 nucleotides are TGTGCCAGCAGCTCACCAGGGACAGGAAATCAGCCCCAGCATTTT. Translated: CASSSPGTGNQPQHF.

V gene TRBV18 combines with J gene TRBJ2-7; 8 bases are shared with TRBD1. Germline CDR1 and CDR2: KGHSH and LQKENI. With 6 bases clipped from V and 5 bases from J, the junction kept 15 bases outside the gene matches. This CDR3 is 16 amino acids long. CDR3 in DNA: TGTGCCAGCTCGCCGACCTTGAATCAGGGGGCCCACGAGCAGTACTTC. Amino acids: CASSPTLNQGAHEQYF.

V is TRBV5-1 and J is TRBJ2-5; tentative D call: TRBD2 (5 bases). V lost 4 bases and J lost 5, with 18 bases in between. Germline V gene lookup returns CDR1 SGHRS and CDR2 YFSETQ. This CDR3 is built from 15 residues. In DNA form, the CDR3 reads TGCGCCAGCAGCCTACGACAAGGAGGCTCGGAGACCCAGTACTTC. Translation gives CASSLRQGGSETQYF.

The chain uses TRBV13 and TRBJ1-1, with D possibly TRBD1 on 6 matching bases. The CDR3 length is 14 residues. V shed 6 bases and J shed 4 bases, with 15 bases lying between them. From germline, CDR1 is PRHDT and CDR2 FYEKMQ (reference sequence). CDR3 nucleotide sequence: TGTGCCAGCAGTCCCCAGGGGTTCCCCACTGAAGCTTTCTTT. Translation: CASSPQGFPTEAFF.

J is TRBJ2-1 and V is TRBV7-7, with 7 bases fitting TRBD2. With V trimmed by 4 bases and J by 0 bases, 3 bases remained unmatched. The V gene's germline CDR1 is SSHAT and CDR2 FNYEAQ (reference sequence). The CDR3 covers 15 residues. CDR3 amino acids: CASSSREGSYNEQFF. The CDR3, as DNA: TGTGCCAGCAGCTCGAGGGAGGGCTCCTACAATGAGCAGTTCTTC.

The V call is TRBV12-3 or TRBV12-4, the J call TRBJ2-3; no clear D. There are 12 residues in the CDR3. V was trimmed by 6 bases and J by 0 bases, leaving 4 bases between them. The DNA of the CDR3 is TGTGCCAGCAGAACTAGCACAGATACGCAGTATTTT. This translates into CASRTSTDTQYF.

This chain joins TRBV6-5 and TRBJ2-1; 10 bases are shared with TRBD1. Trimming at V came to 2 bases and at J to 6 bases, leaving 4 bases not matched to a gene. CDR1 is MNHEY and CDR2 is SVGAGI in the germline V gene. The CDR3 consists of 15 residues. CDR3 region: CASSYPRTGGNEQFF. The CDR3, as DNA: TGTGCCAGCAGTTACCCACGGACAGGGGGCAATGAGCAGTTCTTC.

The genes are TRBV20-1 and TRBJ1-5; weak D call: TRBD1 (6 bases). Germline V gives CDR1 DFQATT, CDR2 SNEGSKA (reference sequence). The V gene lost 3 bases and the J gene lost 4 bases, with 16 bases spanning the gap. The CDR3 spans 15 residues. The DNA of the CDR3 is TGCAGTGCTAGTGGTCTTGGGGGCCCGAATCAGCCCCAGCATTTT. Translating it yields CSASGLGGPNQPQHF.

V usage is TRBV4-1 and J usage is TRBJ1-1; no definite D call. Trimming cost V 4 bases and J 2 bases, with 11 bases left between them. This CDR3 has 14 amino acids. Germline CDR1 reads MGHRA; CDR2 reads YSYEKL. This CDR3 reads CASSPGNLNTEAFF. CDR3 in DNA: TGCGCCAGCAGCCCGGGAAACCTAAACACTGAAGCTTTCTTT.

This clone occurred a few times. This chain joins TRBV5-1 and TRBJ2-1; 12 bases agree with TRBD2. Germline V gene sequence: CDR1 SGHRS, CDR2 YFSETQ. Losses at the gene ends were 0 bases for V and 6 bases for J; bases not matched to a gene: 1. The CDR3 totals 15 residues. DNA for the CDR3: TGCGCCAGCAGCTTGGCTAGCGGGAGGGGCAATGAGCAGTTCTTC. Residues: CASSLASGRGNEQFF.

J is TRBJ2-1 and V is TRBV6-2 or TRBV6-3; 12 bases align to TRBD2. The V gene's germline CDR1 is MNHEY and CDR2 SVGEGT. This CDR3 comprises 15 residues. J lost 3 bases, V lost 6 bases, and 3 bases had no gene match. CDR3 loop: CASSLAGGRYNEQFF. The CDR3 nucleotides read TGTGCCAGCAGCCTAGCGGGGGGGCGCTACAATGAGCAGTTCTTC.

The chain combines TRBV5-1 with TRBJ2-1; TRBD1 agrees at 7 bases. The CDR3 is made up of 14 amino acids. Germline CDR1 SGHRS, CDR2 YFSETQ. V was clipped by 0 bases and J by 13 bases; unmatched bases: 10. CDR3: CASSLDRGHGVQFF. The CDR3 nucleotides read TGCGCCAGCAGCTTGGACAGGGGTCACGGGGTTCAGTTCTTC.